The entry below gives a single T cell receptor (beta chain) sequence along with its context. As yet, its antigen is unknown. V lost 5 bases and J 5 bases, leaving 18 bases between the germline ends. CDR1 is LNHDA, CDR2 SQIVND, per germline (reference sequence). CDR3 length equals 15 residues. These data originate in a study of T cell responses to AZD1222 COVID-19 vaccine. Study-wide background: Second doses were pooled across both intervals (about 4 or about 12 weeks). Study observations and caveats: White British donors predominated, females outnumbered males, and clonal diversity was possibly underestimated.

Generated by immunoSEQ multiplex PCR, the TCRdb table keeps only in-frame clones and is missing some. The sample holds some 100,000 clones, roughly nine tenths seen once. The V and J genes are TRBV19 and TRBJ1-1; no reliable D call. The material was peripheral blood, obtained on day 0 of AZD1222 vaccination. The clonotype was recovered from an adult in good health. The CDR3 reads CASSYHSDSGTEAFF. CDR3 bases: TGTGCCAGTAGTTATCACTCAGACTCGGGGACTGAAGCTTTCTTT.